Listed below are T cell receptor beta chains from one sample, sequenced in a study of blood T cell repertoires in COVID-19. Libraries were prepared by immunoSEQ multiplex PCR; TCRdb keeps only in-frame clonotypes and omits some of them. Among about 120,000 clones listed, about 87% were seen once. Sequenced: peripheral blood. The origin of the receptors is a woman in her 70s with acute or convalescent COVID-19. CDR3s include the opening cysteine and the closing phenylalanine or tryptophan. A D gene is named only where the DNA matches it firmly. A row's size may be missing; if present it is once, few, many or a size class.

abundance: NA
d_gene: NA
v_gene: TRBV3-1/TRBV3-2
len: 15
j_gene: TRBJ1-1
CDR3nt: TGTGCCAGCAGCCAAGCGGGTTACTCGAACACTGAAGCTTTCTTT
CDR3aa: CASSQAGYSNTEAFF

abundance: NA
d_gene: NA
v_gene: TRBV6-5
len: 15
j_gene: TRBJ1-6
CDR3nt: TGTGCCAGCCGCACAGGGAGCTCCTATAATTCACCCCTCCACTTT
CDR3aa: CASRTGSSYNSPLHF

abundance: NA
d_gene: TRBD1
v_gene: TRBV4-1
len: 13
j_gene: TRBJ1-5
CDR3nt: TGCGCCAGCAGTAGAAGGGGGCTCCAGCCCCAGCATTTT
CDR3aa: CASSRRGLQPQHF

abundance: NA
d_gene: TRBD2
v_gene: TRBV7-9
len: 16
j_gene: TRBJ2-1
CDR3nt: TGTGCCAGCAGCTTCAGCCCGACTAGCGGGGTGAATGAGCAGTTCTTC
CDR3aa: CASSFSPTSGVNEQFF

abundance: NA
d_gene: NA
v_gene: TRBV4-1
len: 16
j_gene: TRBJ2-2
CDR3nt: TGCGCCAGCAGCCTAGAGCGGCGGGGCACGACCGGGGAGCTGTTTTTT
CDR3aa: CASSLERRGTTGELFF

abundance: NA
d_gene: NA
v_gene: TRBV19
len: 15
j_gene: TRBJ2-2
CDR3nt: TGTGCCAGTAGTGACGGGGGGCTTGCCACCGGGGAGCTGTTTTTT
CDR3aa: CASSDGGLATGELFF

abundance: NA
d_gene: TRBD1
v_gene: TRBV6-5
len: 15
j_gene: TRBJ2-7
CDR3nt: TGTGCCAGCAGCAGACAGGGAAATCCCGCCTACGAGCAGTACTTC
CDR3aa: CASSRQGNPAYEQYF

abundance: few
d_gene: NA
v_gene: TRBV7-2
len: 17
j_gene: TRBJ1-5
CDR3nt: TGTGCCAGCAGCCCACCTTTTGGGGACACCTTAAATCAGCCCCAGCATTTT
CDR3aa: CASSPPFGDTLNQPQHF

abundance: NA
d_gene: NA
v_gene: TRBV12-3/TRBV12-4
len: 12
j_gene: TRBJ1-2
CDR3nt: TGTGCCAGCAGTTTAGCGCAAGTACAGGCAAACTTC
CDR3aa: CASSLAQVQANF

abundance: few
d_gene: NA
v_gene: TRBV30
len: 12
j_gene: TRBJ1-1
CDR3nt: TGTGCCTGTAGGCGGCAGAACACTGAAGCTTTCTTT
CDR3aa: CACRRQNTEAFF

abundance: NA
d_gene: NA
v_gene: TRBV30
len: 16
j_gene: TRBJ1-6
CDR3nt: TGTGCCTGGAGTGTGTCCGATAGCTCCTATAATTCACCCCTCCACTTT
CDR3aa: CAWSVSDSSYNSPLHF

abundance: once
d_gene: NA
v_gene: TRBV19
len: 13
j_gene: TRBJ1-6
CDR3nt: TGTGCCAGTGGGGCGTCCTATAATTCACCCCTCCACTTT
CDR3aa: CASGASYNSPLHF

abundance: NA
d_gene: TRBD1
v_gene: TRBV5-1
len: 15
j_gene: TRBJ1-1
CDR3nt: TGCGCCAGCAGCTCCGACAGGGCAATGAACACTGAAGCTTTCTTT
CDR3aa: CASSSDRAMNTEAFF